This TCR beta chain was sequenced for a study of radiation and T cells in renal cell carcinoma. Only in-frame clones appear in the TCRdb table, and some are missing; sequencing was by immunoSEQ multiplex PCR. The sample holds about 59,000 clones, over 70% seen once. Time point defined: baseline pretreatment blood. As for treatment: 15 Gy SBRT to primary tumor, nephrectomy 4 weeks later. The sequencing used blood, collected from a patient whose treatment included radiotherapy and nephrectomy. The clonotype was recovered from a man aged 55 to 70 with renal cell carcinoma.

As DNA, the CDR3 is TGTGCCAGCAGGGACAGCCAGAACTATGGCTACACCTTC. This translates into CASRDSQNYGYTF. This chain joins TRBV6-6 and TRBJ1-2; D perhaps matches TRBD1 (6 bases). Deletions cut 6 bases from V and 2 bases from J, with 10 bases between. The CDR3 length is 13 residues. CDR1 and CDR2 from the germline V gene are MNHNY and SVGAGI (reference sequence).